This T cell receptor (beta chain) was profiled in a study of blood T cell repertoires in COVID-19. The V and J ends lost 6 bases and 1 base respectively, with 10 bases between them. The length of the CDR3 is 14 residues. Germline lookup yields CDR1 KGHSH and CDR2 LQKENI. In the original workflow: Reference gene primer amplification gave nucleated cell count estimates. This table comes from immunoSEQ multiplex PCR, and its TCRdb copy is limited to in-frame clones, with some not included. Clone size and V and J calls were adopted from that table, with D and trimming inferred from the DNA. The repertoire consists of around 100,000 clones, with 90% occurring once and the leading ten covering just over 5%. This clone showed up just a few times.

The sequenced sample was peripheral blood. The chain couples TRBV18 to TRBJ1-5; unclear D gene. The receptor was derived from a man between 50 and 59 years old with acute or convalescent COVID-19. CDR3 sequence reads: CASSPGGSNQPQHF. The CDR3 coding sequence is TGTGCCAGCTCCCCTGGAGGGAGCAATCAGCCCCAGCATTTT.